The 27 T cell receptor beta chains listed next were all sequenced from one sample in a study of shared clonotypes between healthy human individuals. Some clones are missing from TCRdb's copy, which holds only in-frame ones; the method was immunoSEQ multiplex PCR. The table records about 2 million clones, roughly 94% of them present only once. CD45RO negativity and positive selection for CCR7 defined naive CD8 cells, a population that excluded terminally differentiated effector memory CD45RA+ cells. Sequencing input: naive CD8+ T cells sorted from blood. The receptors shown here come from a young man in good health.

In this sample, this clone turned up once. The chain carries TRBV6-1 and TRBJ1-5; the D gene is possibly TRBD1 (5 bases). The germline V gene has CDR1 MNHNS and CDR2 SASEGT. The CDR3 spans 15 residues. Between the trimmed V and J ends, which lost 2 bases and 5 bases, there was a span of 13 bases. Written as DNA, the CDR3 is TGTGCCAGCAGTGAATTGACGACAGTGGATCAGCCCCAGCATTTT. Encoded protein: CASSELTTVDQPQHF.

This sequence joins TRBV13 and TRBJ1-2; D is undetermined. The germline CDR1 and CDR2 sequences are PRHDT and FYEKMQ (reference sequence). Trimming left V 0 bases short and J 3 bases short, with 8 bases between. This CDR3 is built from 14 residues. Here the CDR3 DNA reads TGTGCCAGCAGCTTAGGCTGGGTGGACTATGGCTACACCTTC. As protein: CASSLGWVDYGYTF.

The CDR3 DNA sequence: TGCGCCAGCAGCCATAAGGCGGGAACGTCCTACGAGCAGTACTTC. Translating gives CASSHKAGTSYEQYF. This sequence joins TRBV4-1 and TRBJ2-7, with D maybe TRBD2 (6 bases). Germline CDR1 MGHRA, CDR2 YSYEKL. V was cut by 3 bases and J by 1 base, with 13 bases left in between. The CDR3 has 15 amino acids.

This chain links TRBV29-1 with TRBJ1-2; 7 bases are a match to TRBD1. Per the germline V gene, CDR1 is SQVTM and CDR2 is ANQGSEA. With 2 bases clipped from V and 5 bases from J, the junction kept 11 bases outside the gene matches. The length of the CDR3 is 15 residues. CDR3 region: CSVEMQGEGLYGYTF. CDR3 coding DNA: TGCAGCGTTGAAATGCAGGGGGAAGGCCTATATGGCTACACCTTC. The full variable domain, rest sourced from reference TRBV29-1 and TRBJ1-2, is SAVISQKPSRDICQRGTSLTIQCQVDSQVTMMFWYRQQPGQSLTLIATANQGSEATYESGFVIDKFPISRPNLTFSTLTVSNMSPEDSSIYLCSVEMQGEGLYGYTFGSGTRLTVV.

The J gene is TRBJ2-2, the V gene TRBV28; 12 nucleotides line up with TRBD1. The CDR3 runs 15 residues. The junction had 5 bases not matched to a gene; V was cut back by 1 base and J by 11 bases. CDR1 and CDR2 from the germline V gene are MDHEN and SYDVKM. The CDR3, as DNA: TGTGCCAGCAGTTTATTGGGACAGGGGGCTACAGAGCTGTTTTTT. Translation: CASSLLGQGATELFF.

The sample holds a few counts of this clone. The V gene is TRBV4-1, the J gene TRBJ1-5; no firm D call. The CDR3 extends over 15 amino acids. V was clipped by 0 bases and J by 3 bases, with 9 bases between them. CDR1 is MGHRA, CDR2 YSYEKL, per germline. CDR3 bases: TGCGCCAGCAGCCAAGATTGGGAGACCAATCAGCCCCAGCATTTT. This encodes CASSQDWETNQPQHF.

This chain joins TRBV6-5 and TRBJ1-3, with a tentative D call TRBD1 (5 bases). The V end lost 7 bases, the J end lost 4 bases, and 14 bases lay between the germline ends. The CDR3 totals 14 residues. Per germline, CDR1 MNHEY and CDR2 SVGAGI. The DNA of the CDR3 is TGTGCCAGCAACTTCCTTTGGGGCGGAAACACCATATATTTT. The encoded protein is CASNFLWGGNTIYF.

The V and J genes are TRBV27 and TRBJ2-1; weak D call: TRBD1 (6 bases). From germline, CDR1 is MNHEY and CDR2 SMNVEV (reference sequence). V lost 2 bases and J 9 bases, leaving 11 bases between the germline ends. This CDR3 contains 13 residues. In DNA form, the CDR3 reads TGTGCCAGCAGTTTAATTTTAGGGGGTGAGCAGTTCTTC. Translating gives CASSLILGGEQFF.

The rearrangement joins TRBV2 to TRBJ1-1; TRBD1 agrees at 11 bases. The trim removed 1 base at V and 1 base at J, leaving 5 bases unmatched. The length of the CDR3 is 17 residues. Germline CDR1 is SNHLY and CDR2 is FYNNEI. The CDR3 DNA is TGTGCCAGCAGTGAAGATGGACAGGGGGCGACGAACACTGAAGCTTTCTTT. It yields the protein CASSEDGQGATNTEAFF.

The rearrangement links TRBV5-1 to TRBJ2-7; the D is unclear. Germline CDR1 reads SGHRS; CDR2 reads YFSETQ. This CDR3 is 15 amino acids long. Trimming removed 0 bases at V and 2 bases at J, with 12 bases between. Here the CDR3 reads CASSLEGSAAYEQYF. The CDR3 DNA reads TGCGCCAGCAGCTTGGAAGGTTCAGCAGCCTACGAGCAGTACTTC. Full variable domain (rest looked up from reference TRBV5-1 and TRBJ2-7): KAGVTQTPRYLIKTRGQQVTLSCSPISGHRSVSWYQQTPGQGLQFLFEYFSETQRNKGNFPGRFSGRQFSNSRSEMNVSTLELGDSALYLCASSLEGSAAYEQYFGPGTRLTVT.

This clone was seen once. The chain uses TRBV4-2 and TRBJ2-3; possibly TRBD2 for D (6 bases). Trimming took 0 bases from V and 0 from J, leaving 7 bases between them. This CDR3 is 15 amino acids long. The germline V gene encodes CDR1 LGHNA and CDR2 YNFKEQ. CDR3 sequence reads: CASSQEGLSTDTQYF. The CDR3 DNA is TGTGCCAGCAGCCAAGAGGGACTGAGCACAGATACGCAGTATTTT.

Turning to this clone: Other DNA sequences in the sample encode the same CDR3. J is TRBJ2-1 and V is TRBV9, with 7 bases fitting TRBD1. CDR3 length: 15 amino acids. Germline V gene data show CDR1 as SGDLS and CDR2 as YYNGEE. The trim removed 2 bases at V and 6 bases at J, leaving 8 bases unmatched. The CDR3 region has the DNA TGTGCCAGCAGCGTGTCAGGGGGTGGCCTCAATGAGCAGTTCTTC. It specifies CASSVSGGGLNEQFF.

This CDR3 is CATWRASGYNEQFF. The CDR3 DNA reads TGTGCCACCTGGAGGGCTAGCGGGTACAATGAGCAGTTCTTC. The chain has TRBV28 and TRBJ2-1, with 8 bases fitting TRBD2. The V segment lost 10 bases and the J segment 4 bases; nucleotides outside the gene matches: 9. The CDR3 is made up of 14 amino acids. CDR1 is MDHEN and CDR2 is SYDVKM in the germline V gene.

The chain links TRBV25-1 to TRBJ1-2; 9 bases are shared with TRBD1. This CDR3 is 15 amino acids long. The V and J ends lost 4 bases and 5 bases, in that order; junction bases with no gene match: 8. Looked up from germline, CDR1 is MGHDK and CDR2 is SYGVNS. The CDR3 DNA reads TGTGCCAGCAGTGCTCCTGGGACAGGGAGGTATGGCTACACCTTC. Translated, it gives CASSAPGTGRYGYTF.

The chain is built from TRBV9 and TRBJ2-2; D is unresolved. V was clipped by 4 bases and J by 1 base, with 14 bases between them. Germline V lookup: CDR1 SGDLS, CDR2 YYNGEE. The CDR3 runs 16 residues. CDR3 amino acids: CASSSIGTVNTGELFF. CDR3 bases: TGTGCCAGCAGCTCCATTGGTACTGTGAACACCGGGGAGCTGTTTTTT.

With respect to this clone: Other DNA sequences from this sample encode an identical CDR3 as well. The V gene is TRBV5-6, the J gene TRBJ2-5; 14 bases align to TRBD2. This CDR3 is built from 16 residues. V lost 0 bases and J lost 2; bases outside the gene matches: 0. Germline V gene data show CDR1 as SGHDT and CDR2 as YYEEEE. Written as DNA, the CDR3 is TGTGCCAGCAGCTTGGGACTAGCGGGAGGGCAAGAGACCCAGTACTTC. This codes for CASSLGLAGGQETQYF.

In the case of this clone: Germline is not matched at one junction end, which may reflect a read error. The chain joins TRBV25-1 to TRBJ2-5; a weak D match, TRBD1 (6 bases). The CDR3 covers 13 residues. Germline assignment: CDR1 MGHDK and CDR2 SYGVNS. The CDR3 nucleotides are TGTGCCAGCAGGGAAGGGACACGCCAAAGTCCCCACTTC. This gives the protein CASREGTRQSPHF.

The gene calls are TRBV27 and TRBJ2-7; D may be TRBD1 (6 bases). This CDR3 comprises 13 residues. In germline, CDR1 is MNHEY, CDR2 SMNVEV (reference sequence). V dropped 7 bases and J dropped 0 bases, with 10 bases sitting between them. The CDR3 sequence: CASTRDNSYEQYF. CDR3 bases: TGTGCCAGCACCCGGGACAACTCCTACGAGCAGTACTTC.

This chain uses TRBV4-1 with TRBJ2-2; TRBD2 aligns across 7 bases. V trimming: 4 bases; J trimming: 6 bases; junction bases outside the gene matches: 14. The length of the CDR3 is 17 residues. Per the germline V gene, CDR1 is MGHRA and CDR2 is YSYEKL. The CDR3: CASSLAEGLVLSGELFF. The CDR3 nucleotides are TGCGCCAGCAGCCTCGCGGAAGGACTAGTTCTGTCCGGGGAGCTGTTTTTT.

The CDR3 region has the DNA TGTGCCAGCAGCGTAAATCCTAGCAAGGACACCGGGGAGCTGTTTTTT. Protein sequence: CASSVNPSKDTGELFF. The rearrangement links TRBV9 to TRBJ2-2, with a tentative D call TRBD2 (5 bases). The V end was cut by 1 base, the J end by 3 bases, with 13 bases between. This CDR3 spans 16 amino acids. Germline V CDR1 and CDR2: SGDLS, YYNGEE. Drawing the rest from reference TRBV9 and TRBJ2-2, the complete variable domain is DSGVTQTPKHLITATGQRVTLRCSPRSGDLSVYWYQQSLDQGLQFLIQYYNGEERAKGNILERFSAQQFPDLHSELNLSSLELGDSALYFCASSVNPSKDTGELFFGEGSRLTVL.

V gene TRBV2 combines with J gene TRBJ1-5; no definite D call. This CDR3 spans 15 amino acids. Deletions cut 6 bases from V and 0 bases from J, with 12 bases between. Germline CDR1 is SNHLY and CDR2 is FYNNEI. The CDR3 DNA reads TGTGCCAGCAGCGCCCCGGTCGGTAGCAATCAGCCCCAGCATTTT. Encoded protein: CASSAPVGSNQPQHF.

The V call is TRBV7-2, the J call TRBJ2-3; D is unclear. Trimming left V 5 bases short and J 4 bases short, with 10 bases between. Per the germline V gene, CDR1 is SGHTA and CDR2 is FQGNSA. This CDR3 has 13 residues. The CDR3 reads CASSTTLADTQYF. Here the CDR3 DNA reads TGTGCCAGCAGCACCACTTTGGCAGATACGCAGTATTTT.

The gene calls are TRBV4-1 and TRBJ1-1; D is unresolved. The CDR3 runs 14 residues. The V gene's germline CDR1 is MGHRA and CDR2 YSYEKL. Trimming stripped 0 bases from V and 3 bases from J, with 8 bases between. The CDR3 spells CASSQDTGYTEAFF. Written as DNA, the CDR3 is TGCGCCAGCAGCCAAGATACGGGGTACACTGAAGCTTTCTTT.

On this clone itself: Other DNA sequences from this sample encode an identical CDR3 as well. The chain uses TRBV7-8 and TRBJ2-7; D is unresolved. Germline V gene sequence: CDR1 SGHVS, CDR2 FQNEAQ. The CDR3 is made up of 12 amino acids. Trimming cost V 5 bases and J 0 bases, with 5 bases left between them. This chain's CDR3 is CASSPSSYEQYF. Written as DNA, the CDR3 is TGTGCCAGCAGCCCCTCCTCCTACGAGCAGTACTTC. The full variable domain, rest sourced from reference TRBV7-8 and TRBJ2-7, is GAGVSQSPRYKVAKRGQDVALRCDPISGHVSLFWYQQALGQGPEFLTYFQNEAQLDKSGLPSDRFFAERPEGSVSTLKIQRTQQEDSAVYLCASSPSSYEQYFGPGTRLTVT.

The CDR3 DNA reads TGTGCCAGCAGTTTCGGGTCCAGGGGGCTATCGAGCTCCTACGAGCAGTACTTC. It codes for CASSFGSRGLSSSYEQYF. The gene calls are TRBV28 and TRBJ2-7; 8 bases are shared with TRBD1. The CDR3 covers 18 residues. CDR1 is MDHEN and CDR2 is SYDVKM in the germline V gene. J lost 0 bases, V lost 3 bases, and 13 bases had no gene match.

The chain links TRBV29-1 to TRBJ2-7, with a possible D match to TRBD2 (5 bases). Germline V gives CDR1 SQVTM, CDR2 ANQGSEA. V was clipped by 5 bases and J by 6 bases, with 17 bases between them. The CDR3 is 13 residues long. The CDR3 region is CSVTGNEFGEQYF. The CDR3 DNA sequence: TGCAGCGTTACCGGGAACGAGTTCGGCGAGCAGTACTTC.

This chain joins TRBV5-6 and TRBJ2-5; D is undetermined. The germline V gene has CDR1 SGHDT and CDR2 YYEEEE. This CDR3 region has 13 residues. Deletions cut 2 bases from V and 0 bases from J, with 5 bases between. DNA of the CDR3: TGTGCCAGCAGCTTCTGGTACCAAGAGACCCAGTACTTC. Translating it yields CASSFWYQETQYF.